Below are 14 T cell receptor beta chains sequenced from a single sample in a study of CXCR3-negative and CXCR3-positive naive CD8 T cells. The authors prepared UMI-labeled TRB cDNA libraries by 5' RACE. TCRdb re-analyzed the 5' RACE reads; it lists each CDR3 protein once, without DNA. Its clone listing holds 75,000 to 100,000 distinct CDR3 sequences. The sample comprised naive CXCR3- CD8+ T cells from blood. Subset reported: CD45RO-CCR7+CD27+CD95- naive CD8+ T cells lacking CXCR3 (TNR3-). These TCRs come from a human donor in good health. Some clones in this sample may be carry-over from other donors' samples.

This chain joins TRBV12-3 or TRBV12-4 and TRBJ2-7; the TCRdb D gene call, TRBD1, has no DNA to confirm it. The CDR3 loop spans 15 amino acids. This CDR3 is CASSLGDGSSYEQYF.

The chain is built from TRBV20-1 and TRBJ2-2; TCRdb's assignment of TRBD2 cannot be checked, as there is no DNA. Germline CDR1 is DFQATT and CDR2 is SNEGSKA (reference sequence). CDR3 length: 17 amino acids. Here the CDR3 reads CSARKIAGARNTGELFF.

The chain is built from TRBV7-6 and TRBJ1-1. Germline V gives CDR1 SGHVS, CDR2 FNYEAQ. The length of the CDR3 is 13 residues. CDR3: CASSLGGRTEAFF.

The chain uses TRBV20-1 and TRBJ2-1; TCRdb names TRBD2, which stays unverified in the absence of DNA. Germline-derived CDR1 and CDR2 are DFQATT and SNEGSKA (reference sequence). This CDR3 comprises 17 residues. The CDR3 sequence is CSANPSDSGILYNEQFF.

The chain is built from TRBV20-1 and TRBJ2-5. The CDR3 has 13 residues. Germline loops: CDR1 DFQATT, CDR2 SNEGSKA (reference sequence). CDR3 amino acids: CSARALDGETQYF.

This rearrangement joins TRBV12-3 or TRBV12-4 to TRBJ2-1; with no DNA, the TCRdb D assignment of TRBD2 cannot be verified. CDR3 size: 15 residues. CDR3 amino acids: CASSWGLDPYNEQFF.

The CDR3: CSAPHGSTPYYGYTF. The V call is TRBV20-1, the J call TRBJ1-2. The germline CDR1 and CDR2 sequences are DFQATT and SNEGSKA (reference sequence). The CDR3 has 15 residues.

The chain carries TRBV7-9 and TRBJ2-3. The CDR3 extends over 12 amino acids. Germline V lookup: CDR1 SEHNR, CDR2 FQNEAQ (reference sequence). CDR3 region: CASSLEEDTQYF.

The V and J genes are TRBV6-1 and TRBJ2-7; TCRdb indicates TRBD1, and absent DNA this call remains unverified. The CDR3 has 14 amino acids. Germline V gene data show CDR1 as MNHNS and CDR2 as SASEGT. The chain's CDR3 is CAISTPGAMGEQYF.

The chain joins TRBV7-6 to TRBJ2-1; as DNA is missing, the TRBD2 call by TCRdb cannot be tested. The CDR3 loop spans 17 amino acids. The V gene's germline CDR1 is SGHVS and CDR2 FNYEAQ. CDR3 residues: CASSLASGDTSYNEQFF.

The V and J genes are TRBV29-1 and TRBJ1-2. CDR3 length: 11 residues. Germline loops: CDR1 SQVTM, CDR2 ANQGSEA. This chain's CDR3 is CSVEFDYGYTF.

The V and J genes are TRBV7-3 and TRBJ2-3. The length of the CDR3 is 13 residues. Germline assignment: CDR1 SGHTA and CDR2 FQGTGA. CDR3 residues: CASSFNVADTQYF.

The chain combines TRBV12-3 or TRBV12-4 with TRBJ2-1. The CDR3 sequence is 12 residues long. Here the CDR3 reads CASSLGIDEQFF.

The rearrangement uses TRBV10-2 and TRBJ2-2. Per the germline V gene, CDR1 is WSHSY and CDR2 is SAAADI. The CDR3 is made up of 14 amino acids. CDR3 loop: CASSPLRSGGELFF.